This T cell receptor beta chain comes out of a study of blood T cells in healthy people across ages. This clonotype showed up just a few times. V was pared by 4 bases and J by 7 bases, with 5 bases of the junction left unmatched. Germline V gene lookup returns CDR1 DFQATT and CDR2 SNEGSKA (reference sequence). CDR3 length: 13 amino acids. The authors ran a second PCR of 7 to 11 cycles using a sample-barcoded 5' primer and a J-beta primer mix. Via MiXCR, TCRdb re-called the 5' RACE reads, giving one row per CDR3 protein. The repertoire has 650,000 to 1,000,000 distinct CDR3 sequences, about 47% of them found once; the top ten carry 15% to 20%.

This chain uses TRBV20-1 with TRBJ1-4, with 8 positions matching TRBD1. This receptor was taken from a man older than 75 in good health. The sequenced sample was blood. In DNA form, the CDR3 reads TGCAGTGCTACCCGGACAGGGAGTGAAAAACTGTTTTTT. Translation: CSATRTGSEKLFF.